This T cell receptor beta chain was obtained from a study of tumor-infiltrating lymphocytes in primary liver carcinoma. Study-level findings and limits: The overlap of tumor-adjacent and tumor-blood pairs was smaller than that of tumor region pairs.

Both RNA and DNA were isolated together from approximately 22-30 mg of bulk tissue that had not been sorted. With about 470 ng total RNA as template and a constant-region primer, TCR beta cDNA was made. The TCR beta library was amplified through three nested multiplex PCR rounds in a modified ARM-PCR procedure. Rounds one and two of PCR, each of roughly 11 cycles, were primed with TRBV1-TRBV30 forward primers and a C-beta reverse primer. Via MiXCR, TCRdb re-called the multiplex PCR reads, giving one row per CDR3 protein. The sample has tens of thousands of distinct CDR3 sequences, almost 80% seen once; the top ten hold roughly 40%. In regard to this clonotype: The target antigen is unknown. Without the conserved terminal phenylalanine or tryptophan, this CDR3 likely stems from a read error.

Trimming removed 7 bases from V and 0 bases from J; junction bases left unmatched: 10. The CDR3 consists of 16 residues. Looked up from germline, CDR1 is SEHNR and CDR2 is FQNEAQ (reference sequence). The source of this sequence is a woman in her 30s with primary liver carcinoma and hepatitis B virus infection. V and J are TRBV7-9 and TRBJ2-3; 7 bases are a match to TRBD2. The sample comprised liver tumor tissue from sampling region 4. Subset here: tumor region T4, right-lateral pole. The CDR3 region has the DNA TGTGCCAGCACCTTGTACGGGACTACTAGCACAGATACGCAGTATCTT. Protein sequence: CASTLYGTTSTDTQYL.